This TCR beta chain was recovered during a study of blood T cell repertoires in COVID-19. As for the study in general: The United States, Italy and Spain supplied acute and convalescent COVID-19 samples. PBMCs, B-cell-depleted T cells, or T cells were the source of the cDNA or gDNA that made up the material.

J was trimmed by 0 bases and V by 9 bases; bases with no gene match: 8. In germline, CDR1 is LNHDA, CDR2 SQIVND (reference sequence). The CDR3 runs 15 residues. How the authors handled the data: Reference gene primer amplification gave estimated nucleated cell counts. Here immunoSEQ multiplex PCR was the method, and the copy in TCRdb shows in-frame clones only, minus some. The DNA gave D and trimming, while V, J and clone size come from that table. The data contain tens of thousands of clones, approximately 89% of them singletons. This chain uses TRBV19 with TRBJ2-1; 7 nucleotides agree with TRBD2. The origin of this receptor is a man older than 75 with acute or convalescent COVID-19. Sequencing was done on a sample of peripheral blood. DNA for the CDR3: TGTGCCAGGCTGCGGCGGGGGAGCTCCTACAATGAGCAGTTCTTC. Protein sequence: CARLRRGSSYNEQFF.